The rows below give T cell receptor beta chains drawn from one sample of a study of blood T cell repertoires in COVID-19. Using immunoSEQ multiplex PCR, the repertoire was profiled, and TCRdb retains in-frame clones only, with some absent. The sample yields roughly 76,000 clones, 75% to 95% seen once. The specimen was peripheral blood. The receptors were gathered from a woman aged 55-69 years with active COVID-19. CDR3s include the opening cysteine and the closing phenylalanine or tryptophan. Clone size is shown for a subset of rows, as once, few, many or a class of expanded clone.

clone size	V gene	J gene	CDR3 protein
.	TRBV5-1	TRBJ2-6	CASSRTGGEAGANVLTF
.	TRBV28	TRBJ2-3	CASSSLAGTDTQYF
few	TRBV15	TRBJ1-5	CATSRGSGTGGASQPQHF
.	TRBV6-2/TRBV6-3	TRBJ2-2	CASSYFETRYTGELFF
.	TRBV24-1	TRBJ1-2	CATSDWPGDGGYTF
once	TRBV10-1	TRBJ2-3	CASSSGHGTDTQYF
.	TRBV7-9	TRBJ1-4	CASSLAGVTNEKLFF
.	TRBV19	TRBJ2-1	CASSKSDGSYNEQFF
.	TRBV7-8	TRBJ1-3	CASSRVGTNSGNTIYF
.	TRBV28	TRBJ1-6	CASSLSVVHNSPLHF
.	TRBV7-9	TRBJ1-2	CASREPGTAGGYTF
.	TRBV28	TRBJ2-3	CASSWSSGDHGIPSTDTQYF
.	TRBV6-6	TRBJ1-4	CATSPGTVNEKLFF
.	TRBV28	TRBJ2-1	CASSAPSNRGGRTYNEQFF
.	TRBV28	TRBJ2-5	CASGHGASGRARQETQYF
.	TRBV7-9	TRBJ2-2	CASSLDSGGQGYTGELFF
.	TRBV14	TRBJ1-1	CASSQDFGLEYHTEAFF
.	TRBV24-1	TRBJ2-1	CATSDPDGLAKNNEQFF
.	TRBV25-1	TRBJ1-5	CASSEARIDRANQPQHF
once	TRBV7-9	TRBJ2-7	CASSRRTSGLNEQYF
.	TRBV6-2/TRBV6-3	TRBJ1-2	CASSSPTGWNYGYTF
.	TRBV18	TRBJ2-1	CASSHDRLAGGEQFF
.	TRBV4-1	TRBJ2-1	CASSQDSSGSYNEQFF
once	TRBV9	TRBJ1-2	CASSQNTGIGYTF
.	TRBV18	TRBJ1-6	CASSPSGGDSPLHF
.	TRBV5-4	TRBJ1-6	CASSLSRQGGSPLHF
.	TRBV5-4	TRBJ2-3	CASSLLGEETDTQYF
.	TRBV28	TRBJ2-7	CASTTSGRYEQYF
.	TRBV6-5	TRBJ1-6	CASSYGKTGGESPLHF
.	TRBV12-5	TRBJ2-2	CASGPWTSGRRGELFF
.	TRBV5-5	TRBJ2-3	CASSLVQYTDTQYF
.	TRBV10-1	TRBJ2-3	CASRGLATDTQYF
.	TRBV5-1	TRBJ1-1	CASSLVRASEAFF
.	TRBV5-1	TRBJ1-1	CASSLDGPQGGQAFF
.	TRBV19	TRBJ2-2	CASSSRRWTGLGDTGELFF
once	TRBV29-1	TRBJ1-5	CSDIRGRGQPQHF
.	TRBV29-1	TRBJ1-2	CSVEDPFIGGRRNGYTF
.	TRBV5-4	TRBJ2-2	CASSLSGTTGELFF
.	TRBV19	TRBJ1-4	CASTVRDSSNEKLFF
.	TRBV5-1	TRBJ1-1	CASRRTGTQYMNTEAFF
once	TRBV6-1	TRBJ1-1	CASSVRDRAGPTEAFF
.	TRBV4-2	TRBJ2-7	CASSRTLGGASYEQYF
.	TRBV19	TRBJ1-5	CASSIGQHHQPQHF
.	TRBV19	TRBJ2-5	CASSIPGIQETQYF
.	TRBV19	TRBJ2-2	CASSSIGLAGGTGELFF
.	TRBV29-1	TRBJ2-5	CSGGQGWETQYF
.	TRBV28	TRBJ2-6	CASSPRGGARNSGANVLTF
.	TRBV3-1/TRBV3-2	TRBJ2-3	CASSQGGSGGNTDTQYF
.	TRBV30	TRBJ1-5	CAWSVGAQGKPQHF
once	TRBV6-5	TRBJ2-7	CASSRGAYEQYF
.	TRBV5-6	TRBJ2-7	CASSFRSGQGAREQYF
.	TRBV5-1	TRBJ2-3	CASSLIQDSTDTQYF
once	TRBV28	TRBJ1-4	CASTGETRIGEKLFF
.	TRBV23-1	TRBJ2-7	CASSQNGEQLYEQYF
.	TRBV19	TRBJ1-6	CASRQSGDSPLHF